The clone carrying this TCR beta chain appeared once. The sample comes from a study of blood T cell repertoires in COVID-19. About the study: COVID-19 samples, acute and convalescent, were from the United States, Italy and Spain. Sample material is recorded as cDNA or gDNA derived from T cells, B-cell-depleted T cells, or PBMCs.

Participant ages covered roughly 18 to 89 years across 24 US areas. CDR1 is PRHDT, CDR2 FYEKMQ, per germline (reference sequence). The CDR3 spans 15 residues. Losses at the gene ends were 4 bases for V and 2 bases for J; bases not matched to a gene: 8. Per the study methods: Amplification of reference gene primers provided the estimated nucleated cell counts. Assay: immunoSEQ multiplex PCR; the TCRdb copy retains only in-frame clones and omits some. V, J and clone size are those of that table, while D and trimming were read from the DNA. Found here are 250,000 to 300,000 clones, about nine tenths of them singletons; the top ten hold about 2.1%.

The clonotype was recovered from a woman in her forties with acute COVID-19. The rearrangement links TRBV13 to TRBJ2-7; TRBD2 matches 7 bases. The sequenced sample was PBMCs or T cells enriched from blood (not recorded which). The CDR3 DNA follows: TGTGCCAGCAGCTCCCCTAGCGGTAAGGCCTACGAGCAGTACTTC. It encodes CASSSPSGKAYEQYF.